This section outlines one T cell receptor (beta chain) sequence together with its context. The sample belongs to a study of blood T cell repertoires in COVID-19. For the study at large: Samples representing acute and convalescent COVID-19 were sourced from the United States, Italy and Spain.

Original processing notes: Amplification of reference gene primers provided the estimated nucleated cell counts. Profiled with immunoSEQ multiplex PCR; TCRdb holds only in-frame clones, not every one. Clonal size and the V and J genes are those of that table, whereas D and trimming came from the DNA. The sample records roughly 150,000 clones, around 80% being singletons. The germline V gene encodes CDR1 SQVTM and CDR2 ANQGSEA. V gave up 2 bases and J gave up 1 base, with 14 bases separating them. The length of the CDR3 is 15 residues. The sequenced sample was peripheral blood. The chain couples TRBV29-1 to TRBJ1-1; no clear D. The source of this sequence is a woman in her sixties or seventies who had recovered from COVID-19. The CDR3 spells CSVERPGVGNTEAFF. As DNA, the CDR3 is TGCAGCGTTGAAAGGCCCGGGGTGGGGAACACTGAAGCTTTCTTT.